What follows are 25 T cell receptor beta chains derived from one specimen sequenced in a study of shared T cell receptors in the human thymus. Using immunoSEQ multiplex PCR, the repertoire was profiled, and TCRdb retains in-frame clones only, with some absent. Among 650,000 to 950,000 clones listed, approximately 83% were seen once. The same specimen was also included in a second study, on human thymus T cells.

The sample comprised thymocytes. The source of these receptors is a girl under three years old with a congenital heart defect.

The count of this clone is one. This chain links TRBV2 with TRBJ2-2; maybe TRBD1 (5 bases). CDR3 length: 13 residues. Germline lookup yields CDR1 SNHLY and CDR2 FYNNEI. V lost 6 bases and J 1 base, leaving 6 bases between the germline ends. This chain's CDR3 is CASRGENTGELFF. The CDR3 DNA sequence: TGTGCCAGCAGAGGGGAGAACACCGGGGAGCTGTTTTTT.

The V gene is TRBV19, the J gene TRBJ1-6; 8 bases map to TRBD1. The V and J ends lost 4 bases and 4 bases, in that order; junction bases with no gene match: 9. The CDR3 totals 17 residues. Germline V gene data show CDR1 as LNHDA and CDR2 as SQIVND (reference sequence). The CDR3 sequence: CASSTSTGQDYNSPLHF. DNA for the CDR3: TGTGCCAGTAGTACCTCGACGGGACAGGATTATAATTCACCCCTCCACTTT.

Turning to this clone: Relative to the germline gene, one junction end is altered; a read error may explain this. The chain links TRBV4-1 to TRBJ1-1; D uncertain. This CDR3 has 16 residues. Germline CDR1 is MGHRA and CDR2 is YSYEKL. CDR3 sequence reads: CASNQPGPYFNTEAFF. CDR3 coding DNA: TGCGCCAGCAACCAACCGGGTCCCTACTTTAACACTGAAGCTTTCTTT.

The CDR3 spells CASSHLNGPGTLTNEKLFF. The CDR3 coding sequence is TGCGCCAGCAGCCACCTCAACGGTCCAGGGACACTAACTAATGAAAAACTGTTTTTT. This rearrangement joins TRBV4-3 to TRBJ1-4; TRBD1 is a possible D gene (6 bases). Germline CDR1 and CDR2: LGHNA and YSLEER. The CDR3 consists of 19 residues. V shed 3 bases and J shed 1 base, with 21 bases lying between them.

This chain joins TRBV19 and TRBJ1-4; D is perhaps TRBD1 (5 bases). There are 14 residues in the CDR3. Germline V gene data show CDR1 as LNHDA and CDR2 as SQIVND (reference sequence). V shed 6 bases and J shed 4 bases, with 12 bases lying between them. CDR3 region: CASRGPHGNEKLFF. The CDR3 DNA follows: TGTGCCAGTAGGGGGCCCCATGGTAATGAAAAACTGTTTTTT.

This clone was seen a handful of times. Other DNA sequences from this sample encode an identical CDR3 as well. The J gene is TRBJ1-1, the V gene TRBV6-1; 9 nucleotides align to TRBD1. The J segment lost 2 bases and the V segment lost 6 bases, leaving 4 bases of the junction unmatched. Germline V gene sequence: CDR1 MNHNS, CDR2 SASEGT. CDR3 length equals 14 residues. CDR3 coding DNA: TGTGCCAGCAGCGACAGGGGGGGAAACACTGAAGCTTTCTTT. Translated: CASSDRGGNTEAFF.

CDR3 sequence (DNA): TGTGCCAGCAGGGGCAGAACCAAAAACATTCAGTACTTC. Translation gives CASRGRTKNIQYF. The genes are TRBV6-6 and TRBJ2-4; no definite D call. The V gene's germline CDR1 is MNHNY and CDR2 SVGAGI (reference sequence). V dropped 6 bases and J dropped 2 bases, with 8 bases sitting between them. The CDR3 is 13 residues long.

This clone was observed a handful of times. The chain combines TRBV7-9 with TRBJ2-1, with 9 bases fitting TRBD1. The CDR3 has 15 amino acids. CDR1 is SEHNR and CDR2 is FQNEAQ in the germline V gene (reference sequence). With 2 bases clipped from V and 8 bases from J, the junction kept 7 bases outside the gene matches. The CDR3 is CASSLWGQGGDEQFF. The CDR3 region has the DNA TGTGCCAGCAGCTTATGGGGACAGGGAGGTGATGAGCAGTTCTTC.

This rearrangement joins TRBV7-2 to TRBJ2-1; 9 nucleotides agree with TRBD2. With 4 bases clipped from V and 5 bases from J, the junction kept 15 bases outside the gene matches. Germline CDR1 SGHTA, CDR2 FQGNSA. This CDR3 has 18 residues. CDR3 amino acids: CASSSPPGGAGGNNEQFF. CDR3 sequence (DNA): TGTGCCAGCAGCTCGCCCCCGGGGGGAGCGGGGGGAAACAATGAGCAGTTCTTC.

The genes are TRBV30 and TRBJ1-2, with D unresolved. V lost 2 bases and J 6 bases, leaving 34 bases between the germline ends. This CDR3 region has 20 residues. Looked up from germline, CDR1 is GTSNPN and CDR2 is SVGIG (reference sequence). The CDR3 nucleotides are TGTGCCTGGAGTCTCCTTACTATAGAGGCTATATGCGAGTGGAACCATGGCTACACCTTC. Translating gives CAWSLLTIEAICEWNHGYTF.

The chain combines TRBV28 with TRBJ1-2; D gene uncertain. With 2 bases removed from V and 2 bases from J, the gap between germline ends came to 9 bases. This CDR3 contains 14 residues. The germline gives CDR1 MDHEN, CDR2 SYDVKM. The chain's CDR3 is CASSLEGRNYGYTF. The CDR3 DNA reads TGTGCCAGCAGTTTAGAAGGGAGAAACTATGGCTACACCTTC.

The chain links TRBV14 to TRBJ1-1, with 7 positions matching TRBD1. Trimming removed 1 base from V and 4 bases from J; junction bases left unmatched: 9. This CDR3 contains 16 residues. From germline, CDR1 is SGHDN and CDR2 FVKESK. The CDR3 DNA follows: TGTGCCAGCAGCCAAGGTCGAAGGGGGCTTGTCACTGAAGCTTTCTTT. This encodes CASSQGRRGLVTEAFF.

The CDR3 region has the DNA TGTGCCAGCAGCTTTACCTCAGGGCGCCCCTATCGCACCTATGGCTACACCTTC. Protein sequence: CASSFTSGRPYRTYGYTF. The chain has TRBV7-2 and TRBJ1-2; a weak D match, TRBD1 (5 bases). The V gene lost 3 bases and the J gene lost 4 bases, with 24 bases spanning the gap. The CDR3 runs to 18 residues. Looked up from germline, CDR1 is SGHTA and CDR2 is FQGNSA.

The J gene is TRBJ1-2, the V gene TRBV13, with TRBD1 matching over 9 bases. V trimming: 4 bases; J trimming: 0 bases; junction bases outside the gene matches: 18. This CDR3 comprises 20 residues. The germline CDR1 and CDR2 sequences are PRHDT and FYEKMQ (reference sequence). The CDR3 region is CASSCLALGQGIFSNYGYTF. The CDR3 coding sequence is TGTGCCAGCAGCTGTCTGGCCTTGGGACAGGGAATTTTTTCTAACTATGGCTACACCTTC. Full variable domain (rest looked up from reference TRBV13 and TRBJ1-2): AAGVIQSPRHLIKEKRETATLKCYPIPRHDTVYWYQQGPGQDPQFLISFYEKMQSDKGSIPDRFSAQQFSDYHSELNMSSLELGDSALYFCASSCLALGQGIFSNYGYTFGSGTRLTVV.

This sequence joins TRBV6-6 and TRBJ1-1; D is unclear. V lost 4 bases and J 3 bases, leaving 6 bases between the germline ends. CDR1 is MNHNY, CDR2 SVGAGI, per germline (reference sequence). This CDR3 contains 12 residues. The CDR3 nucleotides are TGTGCCAGCAGTTGGGCTTACACTGAAGCTTTCTTT. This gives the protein CASSWAYTEAFF.

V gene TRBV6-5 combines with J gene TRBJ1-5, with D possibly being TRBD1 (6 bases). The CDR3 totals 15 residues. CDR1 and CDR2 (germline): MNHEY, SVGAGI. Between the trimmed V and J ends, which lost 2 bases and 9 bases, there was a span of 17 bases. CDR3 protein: CASSYGVEGDPPQHF. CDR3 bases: TGTGCCAGCAGTTACGGGGTCGAGGGGGATCCGCCCCAGCATTTT.

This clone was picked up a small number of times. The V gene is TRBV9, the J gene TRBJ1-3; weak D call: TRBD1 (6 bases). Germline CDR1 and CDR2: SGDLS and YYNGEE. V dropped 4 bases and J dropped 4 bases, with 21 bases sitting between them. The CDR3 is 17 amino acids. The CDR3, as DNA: TGTGCCAGCAGCTTACCGAAAGGGGGTGGTCCCGGAAACACCATATATTTT. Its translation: CASSLPKGGGPGNTIYF.

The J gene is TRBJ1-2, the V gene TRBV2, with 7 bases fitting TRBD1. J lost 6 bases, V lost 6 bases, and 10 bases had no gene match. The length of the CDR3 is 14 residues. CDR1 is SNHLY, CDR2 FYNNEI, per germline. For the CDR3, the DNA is TGTGCCAGCAGGTTACAGGGGCCCTTAGATGGCTACACCTTC. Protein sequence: CASRLQGPLDGYTF.

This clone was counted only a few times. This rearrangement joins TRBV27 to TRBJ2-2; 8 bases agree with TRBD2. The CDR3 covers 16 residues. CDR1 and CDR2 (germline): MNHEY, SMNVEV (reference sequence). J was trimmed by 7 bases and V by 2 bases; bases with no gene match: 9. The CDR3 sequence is CASSLHEVAGRGELFF. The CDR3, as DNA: TGTGCCAGCAGTTTACACGAGGTAGCGGGGCGCGGGGAGCTGTTTTTT.

The CDR3 protein is CASTPGTGGYTF. As DNA, the CDR3 is TGTGCCAGTACCCCCGGGACAGGCGGCTACACCTTC. The chain links TRBV19 to TRBJ1-2; 8 nucleotides align to TRBD1. V was pared by 7 bases and J by 8 bases, with 6 bases of the junction left unmatched. CDR3 length equals 12 residues. Germline loops: CDR1 LNHDA, CDR2 SQIVND (reference sequence).

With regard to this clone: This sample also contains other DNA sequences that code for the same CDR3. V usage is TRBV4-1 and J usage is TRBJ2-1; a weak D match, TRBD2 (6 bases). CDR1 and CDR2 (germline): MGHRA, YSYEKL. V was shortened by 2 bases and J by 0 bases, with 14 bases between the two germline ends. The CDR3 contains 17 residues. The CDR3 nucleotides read TGCGCCAGCAGCCAATCCGGCGGGGCGAGCTCCTACAATGAGCAGTTCTTC. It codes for CASSQSGGASSYNEQFF.

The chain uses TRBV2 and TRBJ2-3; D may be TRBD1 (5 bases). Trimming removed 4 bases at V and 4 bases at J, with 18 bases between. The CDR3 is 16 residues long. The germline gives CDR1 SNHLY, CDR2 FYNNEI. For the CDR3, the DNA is TGTGCCAGCAGTGGGGGCCGCGGTTGTACCTCAGATACGCAGTATTTT. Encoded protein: CASSGGRGCTSDTQYF.

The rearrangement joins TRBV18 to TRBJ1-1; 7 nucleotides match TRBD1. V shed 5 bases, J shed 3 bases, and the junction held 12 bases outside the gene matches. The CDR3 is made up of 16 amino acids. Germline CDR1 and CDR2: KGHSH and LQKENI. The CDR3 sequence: CASSATAGGEDTEAFF. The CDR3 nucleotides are TGTGCCAGCTCAGCGACCGCAGGGGGAGAGGACACTGAAGCTTTCTTT.

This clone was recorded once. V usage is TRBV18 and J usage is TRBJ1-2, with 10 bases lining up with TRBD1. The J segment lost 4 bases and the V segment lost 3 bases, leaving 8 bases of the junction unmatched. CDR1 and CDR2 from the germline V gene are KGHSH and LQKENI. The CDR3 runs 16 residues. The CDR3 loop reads CASSPWSGQGSYGYTF. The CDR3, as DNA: TGTGCCAGCTCACCGTGGTCGGGACAGGGGAGCTATGGCTACACCTTC.

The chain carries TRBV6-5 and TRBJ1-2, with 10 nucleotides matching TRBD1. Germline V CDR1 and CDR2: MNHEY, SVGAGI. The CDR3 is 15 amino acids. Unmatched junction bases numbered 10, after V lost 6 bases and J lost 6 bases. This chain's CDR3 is CASSPDRGAIDGYTF. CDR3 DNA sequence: TGTGCCAGCAGCCCGGACAGGGGGGCTATTGATGGCTACACCTTC.